The rows below give T cell receptor beta chains drawn from one sample of a study of neoadjuvant anti-PD-1 for oral cavity cancer. The protocol was immunoSEQ multiplex PCR, while the TCRdb copy is restricted to in-frame clones and leaves out a portion. Of fewer than 35,000 clones detected, around nine tenths appear once; the ten largest clones hold roughly 4%. The sequences come from PBMCs, collected before nivolumab (anti-PD-1) treatment. The receptors come from a person aged 35-79 years with oral cavity squamous cell carcinoma. Each CDR3 is given with its conserved first and last residue. D genes are given only for firm matches. The listing skips clone size in some rows; elsewhere it reads once, few, many or a size class.

j_call: TRBJ2-3
clone_size: -
v_call: TRBV4-1
d_call: TRBD2
cdr3_aa: CASSQGLRTSGGPGTDTQYF
cdr3_nt: TGCGCCAGCAGCCAAGGCCTACGGACTAGCGGGGGGCCGGGCACAGATACGCAGTATTTT

j_call: TRBJ2-1
clone_size: -
v_call: TRBV11-2
d_call: TRBD2
cdr3_aa: CASSLISGGSLSNEQFF
cdr3_nt: TGTGCCAGCAGCCTTATTAGCGGGGGGTCTTTATCCAATGAGCAGTTCTTC

j_call: TRBJ2-7
clone_size: -
v_call: TRBV18
d_call: -
cdr3_aa: CASSQDGGYEQYF
cdr3_nt: TGTGCCAGCTCACAGGACGGAGGCTACGAGCAGTACTTC

j_call: TRBJ2-7
clone_size: -
v_call: TRBV11-2
d_call: -
cdr3_aa: CASSYVGGYEQYF
cdr3_nt: TGTGCCAGCAGTTACGTAGGCGGCTACGAGCAGTACTTC

j_call: TRBJ2-3
clone_size: -
v_call: TRBV7-2
d_call: -
cdr3_aa: CASSPEDLPITDTQYF
cdr3_nt: TGTGCCAGCAGCCCCGAAGACCTACCTATTACAGATACGCAGTATTTT

j_call: TRBJ2-6
clone_size: -
v_call: TRBV6-5
d_call: -
cdr3_aa: CASSYPRGTGANVLTF
cdr3_nt: TGTGCCAGCAGTTACCCTCGGGGGACTGGGGCCAACGTCCTGACTTTC

j_call: TRBJ1-5
clone_size: -
v_call: TRBV28
d_call: TRBD1
cdr3_aa: CATGGGNQPQHF
cdr3_nt: TGTGCCACAGGGGGTGGCAATCAGCCCCAGCATTTT

j_call: TRBJ2-1
clone_size: -
v_call: TRBV15
d_call: TRBD2
cdr3_aa: CATSLELAGGLEQFF
cdr3_nt: TGTGCCACCAGCCTTGAACTAGCGGGGGGGCTTGAGCAGTTCTTC

j_call: TRBJ1-1
clone_size: few
v_call: TRBV5-1
d_call: -
cdr3_aa: CASKQNNEAFF
cdr3_nt: TGCGCCAGCAAACAGAACAATGAAGCTTTCTTT

j_call: TRBJ2-5
clone_size: -
v_call: TRBV7-2
d_call: -
cdr3_aa: CASSQRGVATQYF
cdr3_nt: TGTGCCAGCAGCCAAAGAGGAGTGGCGACCCAGTACTTC

j_call: TRBJ2-1
clone_size: -
v_call: TRBV14
d_call: TRBD2
cdr3_aa: CASSPGTSGGEQFF
cdr3_nt: TGTGCCAGCAGCCCCGGGACTAGCGGGGGCGAGCAGTTCTTC

j_call: TRBJ1-6
clone_size: -
v_call: TRBV6-5
d_call: -
cdr3_aa: CASSYDTGLGSPLHF
cdr3_nt: TGTGCCAGCAGTTACGACACAGGGTTGGGTTCACCCCTCCACTTT

j_call: TRBJ1-2
clone_size: -
v_call: TRBV7-9
d_call: -
cdr3_aa: CASSTDSYGYTF
cdr3_nt: TGTGCCAGCAGCACTGACAGCTATGGCTACACCTTC

j_call: TRBJ1-2
clone_size: -
v_call: TRBV5-1
d_call: -
cdr3_aa: CASSRTETAGYGYTF
cdr3_nt: TGCGCCAGCAGCCGAACTGAGACAGCCGGCTATGGCTACACCTTC

j_call: TRBJ1-1
clone_size: -
v_call: TRBV6-5
d_call: TRBD1
cdr3_aa: CASSRQGARTEAFF
cdr3_nt: TGTGCCAGCAGTAGGCAGGGGGCGCGAACTGAAGCTTTCTTT

j_call: TRBJ1-1
clone_size: -
v_call: TRBV5-6
d_call: TRBD1
cdr3_aa: CASSYNRGQGTEAFF
cdr3_nt: TGTGCCAGCAGCTACAACAGGGGGCAAGGCACTGAAGCTTTCTTT

j_call: TRBJ1-1
clone_size: -
v_call: TRBV5-6
d_call: TRBD1
cdr3_aa: CASSSVQGAGALAEAFF
cdr3_nt: TGTGCCAGCAGCTCGGTACAGGGGGCTGGGGCCCTCGCTGAAGCTTTCTTT

j_call: TRBJ2-2
clone_size: -
v_call: TRBV5-1
d_call: -
cdr3_aa: CASMSGELFF
cdr3_nt: TGCGCCAGCATGTCTGGGGAGCTGTTTTTT

j_call: TRBJ1-2
clone_size: -
v_call: TRBV25-1
d_call: TRBD1
cdr3_aa: CASNPGGLWNGYTF
cdr3_nt: TGTGCCAGCAACCCAGGGGGCCTTTGGAATGGCTACACCTTC

j_call: TRBJ1-1
clone_size: once
v_call: TRBV7-6
d_call: -
cdr3_aa: CASSPDSLNTEAFF
cdr3_nt: TGTGCCAGCAGCCCGGACAGCTTGAACACTGAAGCTTTCTTT

j_call: TRBJ1-1
clone_size: -
v_call: TRBV4-1
d_call: -
cdr3_aa: CASSQGVDRPNTEAFF
cdr3_nt: TGCGCCAGCAGCCAAGGAGTGGACAGACCAAACACTGAAGCTTTCTTT

j_call: TRBJ2-5
clone_size: -
v_call: TRBV14
d_call: -
cdr3_aa: CASSQDRGTTRGTQYF
cdr3_nt: TGTGCCAGCAGCCAAGATAGGGGGACTACCAGGGGGACCCAGTACTTC

j_call: TRBJ2-3
clone_size: -
v_call: TRBV5-1
d_call: -
cdr3_aa: CASSLSRPSTDTQYF
cdr3_nt: TGCGCCAGCAGCTTGTCGCGACCTAGCACAGATACGCAGTATTTT

j_call: TRBJ2-7
clone_size: -
v_call: TRBV7-9
d_call: TRBD2
cdr3_aa: CASSSSSGGASEQYF
cdr3_nt: TGTGCCAGCAGCAGCTCTAGCGGGGGGGCCTCCGAGCAGTACTTC

j_call: TRBJ2-7
clone_size: -
v_call: TRBV6-5
d_call: TRBD1
cdr3_aa: CASSYSGQGKVEQYF
cdr3_nt: TGTGCCAGCAGTTACTCCGGACAGGGGAAAGTCGAGCAGTACTTC

j_call: TRBJ2-2
clone_size: few
v_call: TRBV19
d_call: -
cdr3_aa: CASSFTGTGELFF
cdr3_nt: TGTGCCAGTAGTTTCACAGGGACCGGGGAGCTGTTTTTT

j_call: TRBJ1-1
clone_size: -
v_call: TRBV27
d_call: -
cdr3_aa: CASSLSERYEAFF
cdr3_nt: TGTGCCAGCAGTTTATCGGAAAGGTATGAAGCTTTCTTT

j_call: TRBJ2-3
clone_size: -
v_call: TRBV5-1
d_call: -
cdr3_aa: CASSLFGVTDTQYF
cdr3_nt: TGCGCCAGCAGCTTATTCGGGGTCACAGATACGCAGTATTTT

j_call: TRBJ1-1
clone_size: -
v_call: TRBV19
d_call: -
cdr3_aa: CASTRPNTEAFF
cdr3_nt: TGTGCCAGTACTCGGCCGAACACTGAAGCTTTCTTT

j_call: TRBJ1-4
clone_size: -
v_call: TRBV30
d_call: -
cdr3_aa: CAWSVFNLEGPNEKLFF
cdr3_nt: TGTGCCTGGAGTGTATTCAATCTGGAGGGGCCTAATGAAAAACTGTTTTTT

j_call: TRBJ2-7
clone_size: -
v_call: TRBV6-5
d_call: TRBD2
cdr3_aa: CASSYSAKLAGYEQYF
cdr3_nt: TGTGCCAGCAGTTACTCGGCGAAACTAGCGGGTTACGAGCAGTACTTC

j_call: TRBJ1-4
clone_size: once
v_call: TRBV10-3
d_call: TRBD1
cdr3_aa: CAISPGTGLKLGEKLFF
cdr3_nt: TGTGCCATCAGTCCCGGGACAGGGCTGAAACTCGGTGAAAAACTGTTTTTT

j_call: TRBJ1-1
clone_size: -
v_call: TRBV30
d_call: -
cdr3_aa: CAWIPDKNTEAFF
cdr3_nt: TGTGCCTGGATCCCCGACAAGAACACTGAAGCTTTCTTT

j_call: TRBJ2-7
clone_size: -
v_call: TRBV4-3
d_call: -
cdr3_aa: CASSQDWAVHEQYF
cdr3_nt: TGCGCCAGCAGCCAAGATTGGGCAGTCCACGAGCAGTACTTC

j_call: TRBJ2-7
clone_size: -
v_call: TRBV29-1
d_call: TRBD1
cdr3_aa: CSVETVRDRVVYEQYF
cdr3_nt: TGCAGCGTTGAAACGGTCAGGGACAGGGTGGTCTACGAGCAGTACTTC

j_call: TRBJ1-2
clone_size: -
v_call: TRBV5-6
d_call: -
cdr3_aa: CASSRAGRGDYGYTF
cdr3_nt: TGTGCCAGCAGCCGCGCAGGTCGGGGGGACTATGGCTACACCTTC

j_call: TRBJ2-7
clone_size: few
v_call: TRBV27
d_call: -
cdr3_aa: CASSLSVGDHSYEQYF
cdr3_nt: TGTGCCAGCAGTTTATCGGTGGGGGACCACTCCTACGAGCAGTACTTC

j_call: TRBJ1-2
clone_size: -
v_call: TRBV28
d_call: -
cdr3_aa: CASTSWGGAQYGYTF
cdr3_nt: TGTGCCAGCACCTCCTGGGGGGGGGCGCAATATGGCTACACCTTC

j_call: TRBJ2-7
clone_size: -
v_call: TRBV5-4
d_call: -
cdr3_aa: CASSAGRGLNYEQYF
cdr3_nt: TGTGCCAGCAGCGCGGGACGCGGACTAAACTACGAGCAGTACTTC

j_call: TRBJ1-5
clone_size: -
v_call: TRBV18
d_call: -
cdr3_aa: CASSPLGDQPQHF
cdr3_nt: TGTGCCAGCTCACCATTGGGGGATCAGCCCCAGCATTTT

j_call: TRBJ2-5
clone_size: -
v_call: TRBV5-8
d_call: -
cdr3_aa: CASLTGEETQYF
cdr3_nt: TGTGCCAGCCTTACAGGAGAAGAGACCCAGTACTTC

j_call: TRBJ2-2
clone_size: -
v_call: TRBV10-1
d_call: -
cdr3_aa: CASSRSPEGSGELFF
cdr3_nt: TGCGCCAGCAGTCGTTCGCCGGAAGGGTCCGGGGAGCTGTTTTTT

j_call: TRBJ1-4
clone_size: -
v_call: TRBV14
d_call: -
cdr3_aa: CASSHTGGSTNEKLFF
cdr3_nt: TGTGCCAGCAGCCATACAGGAGGCTCAACTAATGAAAAACTGTTTTTT

j_call: TRBJ2-7
clone_size: -
v_call: TRBV19
d_call: TRBD2
cdr3_aa: CASSKGLAGPSLYEQYF
cdr3_nt: TGTGCCAGTAGTAAGGGACTAGCGGGGCCGTCCCTCTACGAGCAGTACTTC

j_call: TRBJ2-3
clone_size: -
v_call: TRBV4-1
d_call: -
cdr3_aa: CASSQEGRGAGTDTQYF
cdr3_nt: TGCGCCAGCAGCCAAGAAGGTCGGGGGGCGGGCACAGATACGCAGTATTTT